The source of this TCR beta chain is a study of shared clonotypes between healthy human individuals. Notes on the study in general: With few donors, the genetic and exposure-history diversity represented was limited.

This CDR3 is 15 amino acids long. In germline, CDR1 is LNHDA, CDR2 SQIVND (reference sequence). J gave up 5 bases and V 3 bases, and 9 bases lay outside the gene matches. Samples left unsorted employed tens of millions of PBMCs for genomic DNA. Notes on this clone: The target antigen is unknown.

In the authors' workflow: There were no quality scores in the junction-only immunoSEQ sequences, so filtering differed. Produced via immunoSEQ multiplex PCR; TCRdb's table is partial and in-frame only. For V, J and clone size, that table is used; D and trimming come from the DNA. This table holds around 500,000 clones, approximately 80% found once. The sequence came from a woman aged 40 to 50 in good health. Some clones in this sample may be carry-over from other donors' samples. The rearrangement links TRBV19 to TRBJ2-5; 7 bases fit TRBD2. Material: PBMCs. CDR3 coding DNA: TGTGCCAGTAGTATCCTGGCGGGAGTGGGGGAGACCCAGTACTTC. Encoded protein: CASSILAGVGETQYF.